The T cell receptor (beta chain) described here comes from a study of shared clonotypes between healthy human individuals. Study-wide points: Clonotype sharing among donors, it was expected, would be affected by sequencing depth.

Measured with immunoSEQ multiplex PCR; TCRdb has only the in-frame clones, and not every one. Among roughly 2.5 million clones, 90% to 95% were seen once, and the ten largest hold over 0.12%. Turning to this clone: The antigen is undetermined.

Sequencing input: naive CD4+ T cells sorted from blood. Subset given: CD45RA+ positively selected. This receptor was identified in a man in his late teens or twenties in good health.

The CDR3 DNA reads TGCGCCAGCAGCCAACGGACTAGCGGGAGTGTAGATACGCAGTATTTT. Translating gives CASSQRTSGSVDTQYF. This rearrangement joins TRBV5-1 to TRBJ2-3, with 13 bases matching TRBD2. Germline CDR1 and CDR2: SGHRS and YFSETQ. V dropped 4 bases and J dropped 5; count of bases not matched to a gene: 7. The CDR3 runs to 16 residues.